Sequencing of this T cell receptor (beta chain) was carried out in a study of long-term antiretroviral therapy in people with HIV. Germline-derived CDR1 and CDR2 are MNHNY and SVGAGI (reference sequence). CDR3 size: 14 residues. V lost 2 bases and J 7 bases, leaving 14 bases between the germline ends. Whole-study results and caveats: The study collected no data on ART adherence, viral resistance or therapy changes. Regardless of time point, clones expanded before ART dominated the repertoire. Post-treatment diversity went higher with ART but stayed below transplant donor controls.

Cryopreserved PBMC numbered 1-10 million per sample before DNA extraction. As regards this clone: What it binds is not known.

It was version v3.0 of the immunoSEQ assay that was run at survey level. Assay used: immunoSEQ multiplex PCR; TCRdb lists only in-frame clones, some missing. The repertoire holds some 28,000 clones, with over 75% as singletons. This material consisted of unsorted PBMCs, taken 5.2 years after starting antiretroviral therapy. The chain recombines TRBV6-6 with TRBJ1-1, with D perhaps TRBD1 (5 bases). This sequence originates from a woman in her thirties or forties with HIV. The CDR3: CASSYRGETVEAFF. The CDR3 DNA sequence: TGTGCCAGCAGTTACAGGGGCGAGACAGTTGAAGCTTTCTTT.